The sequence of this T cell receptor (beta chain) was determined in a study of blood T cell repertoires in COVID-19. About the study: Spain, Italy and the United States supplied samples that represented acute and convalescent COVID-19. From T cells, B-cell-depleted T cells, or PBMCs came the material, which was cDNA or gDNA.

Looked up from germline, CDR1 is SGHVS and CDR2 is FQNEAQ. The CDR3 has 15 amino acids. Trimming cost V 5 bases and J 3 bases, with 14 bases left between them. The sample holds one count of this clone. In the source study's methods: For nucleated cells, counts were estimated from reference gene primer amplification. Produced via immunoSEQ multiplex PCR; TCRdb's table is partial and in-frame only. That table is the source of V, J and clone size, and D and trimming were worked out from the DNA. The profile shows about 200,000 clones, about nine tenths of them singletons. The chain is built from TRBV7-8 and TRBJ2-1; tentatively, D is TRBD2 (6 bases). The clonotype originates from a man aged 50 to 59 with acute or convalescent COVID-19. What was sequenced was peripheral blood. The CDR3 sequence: CASSHRDLYYNEQFF. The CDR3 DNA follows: TGTGCCAGCAGCCACCGGGACTTATACTACAATGAGCAGTTCTTC.